The rows below give T cell receptor beta chains drawn from one sample of a study of blood T cell repertoires in COVID-19. Sequencing was performed with immunoSEQ multiplex PCR; in TCRdb, only in-frame clones are kept and a portion is missing. Here the sample spans 95,000 to 110,000 clones, around 87% being singletons. Sequenced sample: peripheral blood. The receptors were sampled from a man aged 45-65 years with acute or convalescent COVID-19. Both conserved end residues are part of each CDR3. D genes are given only for firm matches. Where a row states a size, it is once, few, many or the class of an expanded clone; other rows omit it.

V gene: TRBV28
D gene: TRBD1
J gene: TRBJ2-5
clone size: .
CDR3 protein: CASSFGVAGGKTQYF
CDR3 DNA: TGTGCCAGCAGTTTCGGGGTGGCAGGGGGAAAGACCCAGTACTTC

V gene: TRBV3-1/TRBV3-2
D gene: .
J gene: TRBJ2-2
clone size: .
CDR3 protein: CASSLEGRGSGELFF
CDR3 DNA: TGTGCCAGCAGCCTCGAGGGAAGGGGGAGTGGGGAGCTGTTTTTT

V gene: TRBV19
D gene: TRBD1
J gene: TRBJ2-4
clone size: .
CDR3 protein: CASSIAGGTGGKNIQYF
CDR3 DNA: TGTGCCAGTAGTATAGCAGGAGGGACAGGGGGCAAAAACATTCAGTACTTC

V gene: TRBV29-1
D gene: TRBD1
J gene: TRBJ1-1
clone size: few
CDR3 protein: CSTWDRVNTEAFF
CDR3 DNA: TGCAGCACCTGGGACAGAGTGAACACTGAAGCTTTCTTT

V gene: TRBV4-1
D gene: TRBD2
J gene: TRBJ2-1
clone size: .
CDR3 protein: CASSQGFAGDLYNEQFF
CDR3 DNA: TGCGCCAGCAGCCAAGGATTCGCGGGAGATCTCTACAATGAGCAGTTCTTC

V gene: TRBV2
D gene: .
J gene: TRBJ1-6
clone size: .
CDR3 protein: CASKWEGSNSPLHF
CDR3 DNA: TGTGCCAGCAAGTGGGAGGGCAGTAATTCACCCCTCCACTTT

V gene: TRBV6-5
D gene: TRBD1
J gene: TRBJ2-7
clone size: .
CDR3 protein: CASRGTGAYEQYF
CDR3 DNA: TGTGCCAGCAGGGGGACAGGGGCCTACGAGCAGTACTTC

V gene: TRBV4-1
D gene: .
J gene: TRBJ2-2
clone size: .
CDR3 protein: CASSQVASSGTGELFF
CDR3 DNA: TGCGCCAGCAGCCAAGTGGCTAGCAGTGGCACCGGGGAGCTGTTTTTT

V gene: TRBV28
D gene: .
J gene: TRBJ1-1
clone size: .
CDR3 protein: CASWEGMGTEAFF
CDR3 DNA: TGTGCCAGTTGGGAGGGGATGGGCACTGAAGCTTTCTTT

V gene: TRBV19
D gene: .
J gene: TRBJ1-5
clone size: many
CDR3 protein: CASSNTREVRQPQHF
CDR3 DNA: TGTGCCAGTAGTAACACGAGGGAAGTACGTCAGCCCCAGCATTTT

V gene: TRBV29-1
D gene: TRBD2
J gene: TRBJ2-7
clone size: .
CDR3 protein: CSVRSGRGEQYF
CDR3 DNA: TGCAGCGTTCGAAGCGGGAGAGGAGAGCAGTACTTC

V gene: TRBV6-2/TRBV6-3
D gene: .
J gene: TRBJ2-1
clone size: .
CDR3 protein: CASSRPRSRSYNEQFF
CDR3 DNA: TGTGCCAGCAGCCGACCCCGTAGCCGCTCCTACAATGAGCAGTTCTTC

V gene: TRBV5-5
D gene: .
J gene: TRBJ2-7
clone size: .
CDR3 protein: CASSPGIEQYF
CDR3 DNA: TGTGCCAGCAGCCCAGGGATTGAGCAGTACTTC

V gene: TRBV5-1
D gene: .
J gene: TRBJ1-3
clone size: .
CDR3 protein: CASSFIRTLSGNTIYF
CDR3 DNA: TGCGCCAGCAGCTTCATCCGGACTCTATCTGGAAACACCATATATTTT

V gene: TRBV7-6
D gene: .
J gene: TRBJ2-1
clone size: .
CDR3 protein: CASSLVAVQNNEQFF
CDR3 DNA: TGTGCCAGCAGCTTAGTGGCAGTACAAAACAATGAGCAGTTCTTC

V gene: TRBV7-9
D gene: TRBD2
J gene: TRBJ2-7
clone size: .
CDR3 protein: CASSPNRGGPSSYEQYF
CDR3 DNA: TGTGCCAGCAGCCCCAATCGGGGGGGCCCAAGCTCCTACGAGCAGTACTTC